This T cell receptor (beta chain) was sequenced for a study of a mutant IDH1 vaccine in newly diagnosed glioma. The overall study: Vaccination started 4-6 weeks after radiotherapy alone, or with temozolomide cycles. Treated patients, averaging approximately 40 years, were roughly 62% male and approximately 38% female.

Time point here: week 11, during vaccination. Every vaccination contained 300 ug of the mutant IDH1 20-mer peptide and was paired with topical imiquimod. On this clone itself: The antigen remains undetermined.

Using immunoSEQ multiplex PCR, the repertoire was profiled, and TCRdb retains in-frame clones only, with some absent. The sample has 45,000 to 65,000 clones; more than 85% are singletons. Regarding the study as a whole: Immune responses induced by vaccination arose in about 93% of the patients.

Material: PBMCs, obtained from a glioma patient whose treatment included an IDH1 peptide vaccine. The sequence was collected from a man between 45 and 60 years old with glioma.

The CDR3 sequence: CASSFISGYNEQFF. The CDR3 coding sequence is TGTGCCAGCAGTTTTATCAGCGGCTACAATGAGCAGTTCTTC. The chain joins TRBV28 to TRBJ2-1, with D possibly TRBD2 on 5 matching bases. Germline V gene lookup returns CDR1 MDHEN and CDR2 SYDVKM. The CDR3 is 14 amino acids. V lost 3 bases and J lost 3, with 9 bases in between.